Listed here are 11 T cell receptor beta chains from one sample, sequenced in a study of T cells in Graves' hyperthyroidism and ophthalmopathy. Researchers amplified the TCR beta CDR3 regions from RNA transcripts. First-round RT-PCR of the TCR CDR3 relied on the HTBI primer set. One entry per CDR3 protein, called by TCRdb with MiXCR from the multiplex PCR reads. This sample has roughly 650,000 distinct CDR3 sequences, with about a sixth found just once. Sample: blood. The receptors shown here come from a woman aged 40 to 55 with Graves' ophthalmopathy.

This clonotype showed up many times. The V call is TRBV3-1, the J call TRBJ2-7, with TRBD1 matching over 11 bases. CDR1 is LGHDT and CDR2 is YNNKEL in the germline V gene (reference sequence). The V segment lost 3 bases and the J segment 5 bases; nucleotides outside the gene matches: 9. The CDR3 runs 16 residues. CDR3 bases: TGTGCCAGCAGCCATTTGATACCGGGACAGGGGGACGAGCAGTACTTC. Translation gives CASSHLIPGQGDEQYF.

The chain is built from TRBV27 and TRBJ2-3, with a possible D match to TRBD1 (6 bases). CDR1 is MNHEY and CDR2 is SMNVEV in the germline V gene (reference sequence). V lost 6 bases and J lost 6, with 13 bases in between. The CDR3 consists of 13 residues. The CDR3 loop is CASSQGPGDTQYF. CDR3 in DNA: TGTGCCAGCAGCCAGGGGCCTGGGGATACGCAGTATTTT.

This clonotype has only a few counts. The J gene is TRBJ2-2, the V gene TRBV28, with D hard to call. The germline V gene has CDR1 MDHEN and CDR2 SYDVKM. The V gene lost 10 bases and the J gene lost 5 bases, with 11 bases spanning the gap. This CDR3 is built from 12 residues. CDR3 protein: CAIRLGTGELFF. The CDR3 DNA follows: TGTGCCATCAGGCTAGGGACCGGGGAGCTGTTTTTT. The full variable domain, its missing parts supplied by reference TRBV28 and TRBJ2-2, is DVKVTQSSRYLVKRTGEKVFLECVQDMDHENMFWYRQDPGLGLRLIYFSYDVKMKEKGDIPEGYSVSREKKERFSLILESASTNQTSMYLCAIRLGTGELFFGEGSRLTVL.

The V call is TRBV18, the J call TRBJ2-1, with D perhaps matching TRBD2 (6 bases). Looked up from germline, CDR1 is KGHSH and CDR2 is LQKENI. V lost 3 bases, J lost 2 bases, and 14 bases lay in between. The CDR3 has 16 amino acids. The CDR3 DNA is TGTGCCAGCTCACCGGGACCGGGAGTACCCTACAATGAGCAGTTCTTC. Translation gives CASSPGPGVPYNEQFF.

This clonotype was detected only a few times. The chain combines TRBV20-1 with TRBJ1-5; 7 bases line up with TRBD1. J was trimmed by 0 bases and V by 3 bases; bases with no gene match: 11. Germline loops: CDR1 DFQATT, CDR2 SNEGSKA (reference sequence). The CDR3 loop spans 17 amino acids. The CDR3 DNA sequence: TGCAGTGCTAGCGCCGGGACAGTCCTCTATAGCAATCAGCCCCAGCATTTT. Translating gives CSASAGTVLYSNQPQHF.

In the case of this clonotype: A much larger clone sits a single nucleotide away, making a read error possible. The rearrangement links TRBV5-1 to TRBJ2-1; no reliable D call. This CDR3 contains 16 residues. The germline V gene has CDR1 SGHRS and CDR2 YFSETQ. Written as DNA, the CDR3 is TGCGCCAGCAGCCCCTCTAGGATCGGAACCTACAATGAGCAGTCCTTC. Protein product: CASSPSRIGTYNEQSF.

This clonotype was seen at least ten times. This chain links TRBV11-2 with TRBJ2-3, with TRBD2 matching over 9 bases. The V gene's germline CDR1 is SGHAT and CDR2 FQNNGV. J was trimmed by 0 bases and V by 5 bases; bases with no gene match: 12. This CDR3 is 18 amino acids long. CDR3 protein: CASSPRRTAGGSTDTQYF. The CDR3 DNA reads TGTGCCAGCAGCCCCCGTAGGACCGCGGGAGGGAGCACAGATACGCAGTATTTT.

Of note for this clonotype: This may stem from a read error, because a much larger clone lies one nucleotide away. The chain employs TRBV12-3 or TRBV12-4 and TRBJ2-1, with no clear D. The CDR3 is made up of 11 amino acids. CDR3 loop: CANSGFGKQFF. The CDR3 DNA reads TGTGCCAACAGTGGCTTTGGGAAGCAGTTCTTC.

This clonotype occurred many times. The chain has TRBV28 and TRBJ2-1; the match to TRBD1 covers 8 bases. The length of the CDR3 is 14 residues. Germline CDR1 MDHEN, CDR2 SYDVKM. V lost 6 bases, J lost 2 bases, and 3 bases stayed unmatched. The CDR3 reads CASREGQAYNEQFF. In DNA form, the CDR3 reads TGTGCCAGCAGGGAGGGACAGGCCTACAATGAGCAGTTCTTC.

The chain combines TRBV18 with TRBJ2-3; no clear D. The CDR3 loop spans 15 amino acids. Germline V gives CDR1 KGHSH, CDR2 LQKENI. The V end was cut by 3 bases, the J end by 7 bases, with 17 bases between. This chain's CDR3 is CASSPADARPNTQYF. For the CDR3, the DNA is TGTGCCAGCTCACCTGCGGACGCACGGCCGAATACGCAGTATTTT.

CDR3 loop: CASSGDSRNGYTF. The CDR3 DNA sequence: TGTGCCAGCAGCGGGGACAGTAGGAATGGCTACACCTTC. The V gene is TRBV16, the J gene TRBJ1-2, with 7 bases matching TRBD1. Germline assignment: CDR1 KGHSY and CDR2 FQNENV. The CDR3 sequence is 13 residues long. V gave up 5 bases and J gave up 6 bases; unmatched junction bases: 6.